The T cell receptor (beta chain) under discussion was sequenced for a study of cytomegalovirus exposure and HLA in healthy donors. Data came from immunoSEQ multiplex PCR; TCRdb stores just in-frame clones and leaves some out. The sample carries around 86,000 clones, under 95% recorded once. This CDR3 is built from 14 residues. The junction had 12 bases not matched to a gene; V was cut back by 11 bases and J by 6 bases. Germline V gives CDR1 LNHDA, CDR2 SQIVND (reference sequence). This sequence joins TRBV19 and TRBJ2-2; 7 bases fit TRBD1. The sample was PBMCs. The sequence derives from a woman in her 30s in good health and CMV-seropositive. CDR3 coding DNA: TGTGCCTTAAGGGGGCATCTAGGCCCCGGGGAGCTGTTTTTT. This translates into CALRGHLGPGELFF.